Listed below are T cell receptor beta chains from one sample, sequenced in a study of T cells in Graves' hyperthyroidism and ophthalmopathy. TCRdb re-derived calls from the multiplex PCR reads in MiXCR, one entry per CDR3 protein. Of more than 500,000 distinct CDR3 sequences in the sample, 46% were seen once. The material sequenced was peripheral blood or thyroid tissue (not recorded which). The receptor set was obtained from an adult woman with Graves' disease, either hyperthyroidism or ophthalmopathy (not recorded which). Both conserved end residues are part of each CDR3. The order of the fields is D gene, V gene, clone size, J gene, CDR3 protein, CDR3 DNA. D genes are given only for firm matches. Size is stated for part of the rows, as once, few or many counts, or as a class when the clone is expanded.

-	TRBV11-2	-	TRBJ2-5	CASSLFGAIRETQYF	TGTGCCAGCAGCTTATTTGGGGCCATAAGAGAGACCCAGTACTTC
-	TRBV7-9	many	TRBJ2-5	CASSLNRDGSETQYF	TGTGCCAGCAGCTTAAATCGGGACGGCTCAGAGACCCAGTACTTC
TRBD1	TRBV30	few	TRBJ1-1	CAWSRQGIAEAFF	TGTGCCTGGAGTCGACAGGGGATTGCTGAAGCTTTCTTT
-	TRBV29-1	-	TRBJ1-2	CSGGDDGYTF	TGCAGCGGCGGGGACGATGGCTACACCTTC
TRBD2	TRBV11-2	many	TRBJ2-7	CASSKTWREVYEQYF	TGTGCCAGCAGCAAAACCTGGCGGGAGGTCTACGAGCAGTACTTC
-	TRBV4-1	many	TRBJ2-7	CASSQKQGGNEQYF	TGCGCCAGCAGCCAAAAACAGGGAGGGAACGAGCAGTACTTC
-	TRBV5-1	many	TRBJ2-2	CASSLVVANTGELFF	TGCGCCAGCAGCTTGGTAGTGGCGAACACCGGGGAGCTGTTTTTT
TRBD1	TRBV15	-	TRBJ1-2	CATSTETGLKGYTF	TGTGCCACCAGCACCGAGACAGGGTTGAAGGGCTACACCTTC
TRBD2	TRBV20-1	many	TRBJ2-7	CSAPSAGGHEQYF	TGCAGTGCTCCCTCAGCGGGAGGTCACGAGCAGTACTTC
-	TRBV10-3	-	TRBJ2-2	CATRTAANTGELFF	TGTGCCACCAGGACAGCCGCGAACACCGGGGAGCTGTTTTTT
-	TRBV7-9	-	TRBJ2-7	CASSEALGRGPYEQYF	TGTGCCAGCAGTGAAGCGCTCGGGCGGGGGCCCTACGAGCAGTACTTC
-	TRBV6-6	-	TRBJ2-7	CASSYPPSSPNYEQYF	TGTGCCAGCAGTTACCCCCCCTCCTCTCCCAACTACGAGCAGTACTTC
TRBD1	TRBV25-1	few	TRBJ1-4	CASSDTGGSEKLFF	TGTGCCAGCAGCGATACAGGGGGCTCTGAAAAACTGTTTTTT
-	TRBV7-9	few	TRBJ2-7	CASSIDIYEQYF	TGTGCCAGCAGTATAGACATTTACGAGCAGTACTTC
-	TRBV29-1	-	TRBJ1-5	CSVSPPGGQPQHF	TGCAGCGTTTCCCCCCCGGGGGGACAGCCCCAGCATTTT
-	TRBV2	-	TRBJ1-5	CASSDSVTVNQPQHF	TGTGCCAGCAGTGATAGTGTAACAGTCAATCAGCCCCAGCATTTT
-	TRBV7-2	-	TRBJ1-4	CASSLAVGLGEKLFF	TGTGCCAGCAGCTTAGCTGTGGGCCTAGGGGAAAAACTGTTTTTT
-	TRBV20-1	-	TRBJ2-7	CSARPSSYEQYF	TGCAGTGCTAGACCCAGCAGTTACGAGCAGTACTTC
TRBD2	TRBV6-2/TRBV6-3	-	TRBJ2-7	CASVPGTSGAYEQYF	TGTGCCAGCGTTCCGGGGACTAGCGGGGCCTACGAGCAGTACTTC
-	TRBV12-3/TRBV12-4	many	TRBJ1-5	CASTSGASNQPQHF	TGTGCCAGCACCAGCGGAGCGAGCAATCAGCCCCAGCATTTT
-	TRBV5-1	-	TRBJ1-1	CASSQGGVNTEAFF	TGTGCCTCCAGTCAAGGGGGGGTGAACACTGAAGCTTTCTTT
TRBD2	TRBV29-1	-	TRBJ2-7	CSSPPSGDYEQYF	TGCAGCAGCCCCCCTAGCGGGGATTACGAGCAGTACTTC
-	TRBV5-1	once	TRBJ1-4	CASSTGYGEKLFF	TGCGCCAGCAGCACAGGGTATGGTGAAAAACTGTTTTTT
-	TRBV10-3	-	TRBJ2-7	CAISGGPKMGHYEQYF	TGTGCCATCAGTGGGGGACCGAAAATGGGCCACTACGAGCAGTACTTC
TRBD2	TRBV5-1	-	TRBJ2-7	CASRRGLAGGEQYF	TGCGCCAGCAGAAGGGGCCTAGCGGGGGGCGAGCAGTACTTC
-	TRBV5-8	few	TRBJ2-7	CASSLPGAFDYEQYF	TGTGCCAGCAGCTTGCCGGGGGCGTTTGACTACGAGCAGTACTTC
-	TRBV7-9	many	TRBJ1-4	CASISTVATNEKLFF	TGTGCCAGCATCAGTACGGTCGCAACTAATGAAAAACTGTTTTTT
-	TRBV9	many	TRBJ1-1	CASSPGRGKNTEAFF	TGTGCCAGCAGCCCGGGGCGGGGAAAGAACACTGAAGCTTTCTTT
-	TRBV24-1	-	TRBJ1-2	CATRSTSGERGYTF	TGTGCCACCAGGTCTACGTCGGGGGAAAGGGGCTACACCTTC
-	TRBV7-9	few	TRBJ1-1	CASSLPLNTEAFF	TGTGCCAGCAGCCTACCCTTGAACACTGAAGCTTTCTTT
-	TRBV7-9	-	TRBJ1-1	CASSPPSGDYTEAFF	TGTGCCAGCAGCCCCCCTAGCGGGGATTACACTGAAGCTTTCTTT
-	TRBV7-9	-	TRBJ2-7	CASSLNLGGLSYEQYF	TGTGCCAGCAGCCTTAATTTGGGGGGCCTCTCCTACGAGCAGTACTTC
-	TRBV3-1	-	TRBJ1-1	CASSQMTGGEAFF	TGTGCCAGCAGCCAGATGACCGGGGGCGAAGCTTTCTTT
TRBD1	TRBV7-9	many	TRBJ2-6	CASSGTARSGGANVLTF	TGTGCCAGCAGCGGGACAGCTCGATCGGGGGGGGCCAACGTCCTGACTTTC
-	TRBV7-3	many	TRBJ1-1	CASSLRGGTEAFF	TGTGCCAGCAGCTTGAGAGGGGGGACTGAAGCTTTCTTT
-	TRBV29-1	-	TRBJ2-1	CSDRRAGTYNEQFF	TGCAGCGACCGGAGGGCCGGGACCTACAATGAGCAGTTCTTC
-	TRBV10-2	-	TRBJ2-5	CASSEGEAQYF	TGCGCCAGCAGTGAGGGGGAGGCCCAGTACTTC
-	TRBV10-3	-	TRBJ1-5	CAISGGQRGNQPQHF	TGTGCCATCAGTGGGGGCCAACGGGGCAATCAGCCCCAGCATTTT
-	TRBV7-9	-	TRBJ1-4	CAASSTQTNEKLFF	TGTGCCGCCAGCAGTACACAAACTAATGAAAAACTGTTTTTT
-	TRBV25-1	few	TRBJ1-6	CASSGAMGTPLHF	TGTGCCAGCAGCGGGGCGATGGGGACACCCCTCCACTTT
TRBD1	TRBV13	-	TRBJ1-2	CASSFSTGDHGYTF	TGTGCCAGCAGCTTCTCGACAGGGGATCATGGCTACACCTTC